Each of the 30 T cell receptor beta chains below was sequenced from the same sample in a study of blood T cells in healthy people across ages. A second PCR of about 6 to 11 cycles used a sample-barcoded 5' primer and a J-beta primer mix. One entry per CDR3 protein, called by TCRdb with MiXCR from the 5' RACE reads. This sample yields about 1,500,000 distinct CDR3 sequences, of which 42% are seen a single time; 7.9% belongs to the top ten. The sequenced sample consisted of blood. The receptors come from a woman aged 18-35 years in good health.

There are a few counts of this clonotype. J is TRBJ1-3 and V is TRBV29-1, with D uncertain. CDR3 length: 15 amino acids. Trimming left V 1 base short and J 0 bases short, with 10 bases between. The germline gives CDR1 SQVTM, CDR2 ANQGSEA. In DNA, the CDR3 is TGCAGCGTTGAAGTCGGCAGCCACTCTGGAAACACCATATATTTT. Protein sequence: CSVEVGSHSGNTIYF.

V usage is TRBV30 and J usage is TRBJ2-5; D is unclear. Germline assignment: CDR1 GTSNPN and CDR2 SVGIG (reference sequence). This CDR3 is 13 amino acids long. Trimming left V 0 bases short and J 4 bases short, with 9 bases between. In DNA form, the CDR3 reads TGTGCCTGGAGTGTAGCAAGACCAGAGACCCAGTACTTC. This encodes CAWSVARPETQYF.

The chain combines TRBV6-2 or TRBV6-3 with TRBJ2-3, with D uncertain. In germline, CDR1 is MNHEY, CDR2 SVGEGT. This CDR3 has 15 amino acids. Trimming left V 7 bases short and J 3 bases short, with 17 bases between. CDR3 in amino acids: CASKGGALSTDTQYF. In DNA, the CDR3 is TGTGCCAGCAAGGGCGGAGCATTGAGTACAGATACGCAGTATTTT.

The chain joins TRBV9 to TRBJ2-1, with TRBD2 matching over 7 bases. In germline, CDR1 is SGDLS, CDR2 YYNGEE. This CDR3 spans 13 amino acids. V lost 2 bases to trimming and J lost 6 bases; unmatched junction nucleotides: 2. The CDR3 nucleotides read TGTGCCAGCAGCGTGGGGACTACCAATGAGCAGTTCTTC. It encodes CASSVGTTNEQFF.

The chain is built from TRBV7-2 and TRBJ2-3; D remains ambiguous. CDR1 is SGHTA, CDR2 FQGNSA, per germline. V lost 7 bases to trimming and J lost 4 bases, with 15 bases between them. CDR3 length equals 14 residues. CDR3 protein: CASTRLPLSDTQYF. As DNA, the CDR3 is TGTGCCAGCACCCGCCTCCCACTATCAGATACGCAGTATTTT.

The gene calls are TRBV2 and TRBJ1-2, with D possibly TRBD1 on 5 matching bases. Trimming took off 10 bases at V and 4 bases at J, with 16 bases between the two ends. The V gene's germline CDR1 is SNHLY and CDR2 FYNNEI. The CDR3 contains 13 residues. Written as DNA, the CDR3 is TGTGCCACCAGCGACAGTAACACCTATGGCTACACCTTC. This sequence encodes CATSDSNTYGYTF.

This rearrangement joins TRBV20-1 to TRBJ2-3; D is uncertain. The V end was cut by 0 bases, the J end by 4 bases, with 11 bases between. The CDR3 totals 14 residues. The germline V gene has CDR1 DFQATT and CDR2 SNEGSKA (reference sequence). The CDR3 loop is CSARDRTSADTQYF. The CDR3 nucleotides are TGCAGTGCTAGAGATAGGACCAGTGCAGATACGCAGTATTTT.

The V gene is TRBV19, the J gene TRBJ2-5; 15 positions match TRBD2. There are 18 residues in the CDR3. The trim removed 8 bases at V and 2 bases at J, leaving 12 bases unmatched. CDR1 is LNHDA and CDR2 is SQIVND in the germline V gene (reference sequence). As DNA, the CDR3 is TGTGCCAGTCAAGAGGGGGGACTAGCGGGAGGACGTCAAGAGACCCAGTACTTC. Protein product: CASQEGGLAGGRQETQYF.

The sample holds a few counts of this clonotype. This rearrangement joins TRBV29-1 to TRBJ1-2; the D gene is possibly TRBD1 (5 bases). This CDR3 comprises 12 residues. Trimming removed 4 bases from V and 7 bases from J, with 13 bases in between. Germline V CDR1 and CDR2: SQVTM, ANQGSEA. CDR3 sequence: CSVVRGDLGYTF. CDR3 DNA: TGCAGCGTTGTGAGGGGTGACCTTGGCTACACCTTC.

This sequence joins TRBV2 and TRBJ1-1; the match to TRBD1 covers 7 bases. The CDR3 length is 14 residues. Trimming cost V 4 bases and J 1 base; bases outside gene matches: 3. Per the germline V gene, CDR1 is SNHLY and CDR2 is FYNNEI. The CDR3 nucleotides are TGTGCCAGCAGTGGGGGGACAGAGAACACTGAAGCTTTCTTT. Amino acid sequence: CASSGGTENTEAFF.

This clonotype occurred a few times. This rearrangement joins TRBV12-3 or TRBV12-4 to TRBJ2-7; TRBD2 is a possible D gene (5 bases). V gave up 5 bases and J gave up 4 bases, with 18 bases separating them. This CDR3 has 15 amino acids. The CDR3 is CASSRSRGWVYEQYF. DNA for the CDR3: TGTGCCAGCAGTAGGAGCCGAGGGTGGGTGTACGAGCAGTACTTC.

The chain uses TRBV3-1 and TRBJ2-7; 9 bases fit TRBD2. V lost 3 bases to trimming and J lost 6 bases; unmatched junction nucleotides: 9. Germline V lookup: CDR1 LGHDT, CDR2 YNNKEL (reference sequence). The CDR3 length is 15 residues. Written as DNA, the CDR3 is TGTGCCAGCAGCCACGATCTAGCGGGGCACTTCGAGCAGTACTTC. Translation gives CASSHDLAGHFEQYF.

The chain is built from TRBV7-2 and TRBJ2-5; 11 nucleotides agree with TRBD2. The CDR3 is 18 amino acids. Germline V gene lookup returns CDR1 SGHTA and CDR2 FQGNSA. Trimming at V came to 4 bases and at J to 11 bases, leaving 21 bases not matched to a gene. Here the CDR3 reads CASSWIAGGPPWFNEQYF. CDR3 coding DNA: TGTGCCAGCAGCTGGATAGCGGGAGGGCCACCGTGGTTTAATGAGCAGTACTTC.

The V gene is TRBV15, the J gene TRBJ1-2; no definite D call. V lost 1 base and J lost 0, with 15 bases in between. CDR1 is LNHNV and CDR2 is YYDKDF in the germline V gene (reference sequence). The CDR3 has 17 residues. DNA of the CDR3: TGTGCCACCAGCAGAGTCCCACCCAGGTCAGCTAACTATGGCTACACCTTC. It is translated as CATSRVPPRSANYGYTF. Full variable domain (rest looked up from reference TRBV15 and TRBJ1-2): DAMVIQNPRYQVTQFGKPVTLSCSQTLNHNVMYWYQQKSSQAPKLLFHYYDKDFNNEADTPDNFQSRRPNTSFCFLDIRSPGLGDTAMYLCATSRVPPRSANYGYTFGSGTRLTVV.

The J gene is TRBJ2-3, the V gene TRBV4-2, with a tentative D call TRBD1 (5 bases). Germline values: CDR1 LGHNA, CDR2 YNFKEQ. The CDR3 runs 14 residues. V lost 11 bases and J lost 6, with 21 bases in between. The CDR3: CALQACNKLDTQYF. In nucleotides, the CDR3 is TGTGCCTTACAGGCGTGTAATAAGCTTGATACGCAGTATTTT.

As regards this clonotype: A single base separates this from a much larger clone, so it may be a read error. The chain couples TRBV29-1 to TRBJ2-1; D is ambiguous. The CDR3 contains 15 residues. Germline V lookup: CDR1 SQVTM, CDR2 ANQGSEA. CDR3: CSVEDSGQSYKEQFF. CDR3 DNA: TGCAGCGTTGAAGATAGTGGGCAATCCTACAAGGAGCAGTTCTTC.

This chain uses TRBV28 with TRBJ1-2; 9 positions match TRBD1. V lost 6 bases and J lost 7; bases outside the gene matches: 12. CDR3 length: 15 residues. Germline CDR1 reads MDHEN; CDR2 reads SYDVKM. Here the CDR3 reads CASSPTGTGYAGYTF. In DNA, the CDR3 is TGTGCCAGCAGCCCCACCGGGACAGGGTATGCTGGCTACACCTTC.

This clonotype was seen repeatedly, ten times or more. The rearrangement links TRBV6-1 to TRBJ1-1; D perhaps matches TRBD1 (6 bases). The V gene's germline CDR1 is MNHNS and CDR2 SASEGT. Trimming pared 6 bases from V and 0 bases from J, leaving 8 bases between. The CDR3 has 13 residues. In DNA form, the CDR3 reads TGTGCCAGCAGCGGGACACTGAACACTGAAGCTTTCTTT. Its translation is CASSGTLNTEAFF.

This chain uses TRBV6-1 with TRBJ2-1; D call uncertain. CDR3 size: 13 residues. Trimming took off 3 bases at V and 6 bases at J, with 9 bases between the two ends. The germline V gene has CDR1 MNHNS and CDR2 SASEGT. The CDR3 DNA is TGTGCCAGCAGTGAGAGCATTTTCAATGAGCAGTTCTTC. Its protein product is CASSESIFNEQFF.

This chain links TRBV2 with TRBJ2-3, with 13 nucleotides matching TRBD2. The CDR3 is 17 amino acids. Germline assignment: CDR1 SNHLY and CDR2 FYNNEI. The V segment lost 6 bases and the J segment 4 bases; nucleotides outside the gene matches: 10. DNA for the CDR3: TGTGCCAGCAGACCAAGACCTGGACTAGCGGGGGCAGATACGCAGTATTTT. Protein: CASRPRPGLAGADTQYF.

This clonotype has just a few counts. The rearrangement joins TRBV28 to TRBJ2-3, with D possibly being TRBD2 (5 bases). V was clipped by 5 bases and J by 0 bases, with 15 bases between them. The CDR3 extends over 16 amino acids. Germline loops: CDR1 MDHEN, CDR2 SYDVKM. The CDR3 here is CASSLWTEASTDTQYF. As DNA, the CDR3 is TGTGCCAGCAGTCTTTGGACGGAGGCCAGCACAGATACGCAGTATTTT.

Worth noting for this clonotype: The junction does not match germline at one end; this may be a read error. The V and J genes are TRBV3-1 and TRBJ2-3; a weak D match, TRBD2 (6 bases). The germline CDR1 and CDR2 sequences are LGHDT and YNNKEL (reference sequence). The CDR3 has 15 amino acids. The CDR3 nucleotides read TGTGTCAGCAGCCAGGCGGGAACTTTGGCAGATACGCAGTATTTT. It specifies CVSSQAGTLADTQYF.

The J gene is TRBJ2-3, the V gene TRBV14, with D perhaps being TRBD1 or TRBD2 (5 bases each). Germline V CDR1 and CDR2: SGHDN, FVKESK. V was pared by 5 bases and J by 2 bases, with 14 bases between. This CDR3 is 15 amino acids long. The chain's CDR3 is CASSARERITDTQYF. In DNA form, the CDR3 reads TGTGCCAGCAGCGCCAGGGAGAGGATCACAGATACGCAGTATTTT.

This clonotype was counted between two and nine times. The chain uses TRBV12-3 or TRBV12-4 and TRBJ1-2, with a weak D call TRBD1 (6 bases). Trimming shortened V by 6 bases and J by 5 bases, and 16 bases separated the two germline ends. The CDR3 consists of 14 residues. CDR3 sequence (DNA): TGTGCCAGCAGATCTACGACAGGCCCTTATGGCTACACCTTC. The encoded protein is CASRSTTGPYGYTF.

This sequence joins TRBV27 and TRBJ2-7; TRBD1 agrees at 8 bases. The ends lost 3 bases at V and 3 bases at J; junction bases unmatched: 4. The CDR3 spans 14 residues. The germline gives CDR1 MNHEY, CDR2 SMNVEV (reference sequence). Here the CDR3 DNA reads TGTGCCAGCAGTTTGCAGGGGGCCCACTACGAGCAGTACTTC. The encoded protein is CASSLQGAHYEQYF.

Notes on this clonotype: Compared with germline, one end of the junction differs, possibly owing to a read error. This chain joins TRBV6-1 and TRBJ2-7, with 9 bases identical to TRBD2. Germline-derived CDR1 and CDR2 are MNHNS and SASEGT. The CDR3 consists of 15 residues. CDR3 DNA: TGTGCCAGCAGTGAGCTAGCGGGGACAATCTACGGGCAGTACTTC. Protein: CASSELAGTIYGQYF.

The chain is built from TRBV29-1 and TRBJ2-7; D is unresolved. The DNA end is a closer match to TRBJ2-5, so the J assignment may be wrong. The CDR3 covers 12 residues. Germline CDR1 and CDR2: SQVTM and ANQGSEA. CDR3 sequence (DNA): TGCAGCCACACCGGCGCGAGGGAGACCCAGTACTTC. Translated, it gives CSHTGARETQYF.

In this sample, this clonotype turned up a few times. The V gene is TRBV20-1, the J gene TRBJ2-7; D possibly corresponds to TRBD2 (5 bases). CDR1 and CDR2 from the germline V gene are DFQATT and SNEGSKA (reference sequence). V was trimmed by 0 bases and J by 11 bases, leaving 11 bases between them. The CDR3 has 11 amino acids. Here the CDR3 reads CSARDITREYF. The CDR3 region has the DNA TGCAGTGCTAGAGATATAACTAGGGAGTACTTC.

The chain employs TRBV20-1 and TRBJ2-1, with D possibly being TRBD1 or TRBD2 (7 bases each). The J call may not be correct, given that the DNA end is closer to TRBJ2-7. The CDR3 length is 16 residues. The germline gives CDR1 DFQATT, CDR2 SNEGSKA (reference sequence). CDR3 loop: CSARGRGGRSYNEQYF. CDR3 sequence (DNA): TGCAGTGCTAGGGGCAGGGGGGGACGCTCCTACAATGAGCAGTACTTC.

This clonotype has ten or more counts. J is TRBJ2-1 and V is TRBV7-9, with 7 bases fitting TRBD1. V lost 5 bases to trimming and J lost 2 bases; unmatched junction nucleotides: 3. This CDR3 is built from 14 residues. Germline V gene sequence: CDR1 SEHNR, CDR2 FQNEAQ (reference sequence). The CDR3 reads CASSPGTAYNEQFF. The CDR3, as DNA: TGTGCCAGCAGCCCCGGGACAGCCTACAATGAGCAGTTCTTC.